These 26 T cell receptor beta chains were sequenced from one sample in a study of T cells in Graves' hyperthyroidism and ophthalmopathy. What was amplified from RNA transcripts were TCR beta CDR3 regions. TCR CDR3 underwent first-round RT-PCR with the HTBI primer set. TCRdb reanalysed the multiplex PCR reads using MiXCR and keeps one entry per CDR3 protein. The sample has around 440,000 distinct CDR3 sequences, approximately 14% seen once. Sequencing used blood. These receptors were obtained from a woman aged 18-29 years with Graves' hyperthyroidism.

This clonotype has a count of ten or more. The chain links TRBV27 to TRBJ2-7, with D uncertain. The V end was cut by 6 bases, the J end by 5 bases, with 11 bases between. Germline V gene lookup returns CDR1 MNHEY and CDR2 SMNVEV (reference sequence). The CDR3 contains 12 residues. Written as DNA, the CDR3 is TGTGCCAGCAGGGAAGCACTGAACGAGCAGTACTTC. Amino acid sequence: CASREALNEQYF.

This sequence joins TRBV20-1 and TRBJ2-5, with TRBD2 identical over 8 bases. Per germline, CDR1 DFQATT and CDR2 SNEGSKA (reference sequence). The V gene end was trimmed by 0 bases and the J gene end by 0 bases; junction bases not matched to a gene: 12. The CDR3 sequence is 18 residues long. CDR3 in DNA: TGCAGTGCTAGAGATTGGGGTGCGGGGGGCGGTAACCAAGAGACCCAGTACTTC. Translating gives CSARDWGAGGGNQETQYF.

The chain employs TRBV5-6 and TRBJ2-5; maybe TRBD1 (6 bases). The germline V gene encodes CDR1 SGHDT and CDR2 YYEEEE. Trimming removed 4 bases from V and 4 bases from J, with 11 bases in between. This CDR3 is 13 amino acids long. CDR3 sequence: CASSLLQGETQYF. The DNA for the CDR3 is TGTGCCAGCAGCCTCTTACAGGGAGAGACCCAGTACTTC.

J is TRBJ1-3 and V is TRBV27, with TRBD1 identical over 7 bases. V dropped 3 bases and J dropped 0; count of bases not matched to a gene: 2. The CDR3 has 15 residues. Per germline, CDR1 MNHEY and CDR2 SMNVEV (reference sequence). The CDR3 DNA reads TGTGCCAGCAGTTTCCAGGGGGGCTCTGGAAACACCATATATTTT. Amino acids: CASSFQGGSGNTIYF.

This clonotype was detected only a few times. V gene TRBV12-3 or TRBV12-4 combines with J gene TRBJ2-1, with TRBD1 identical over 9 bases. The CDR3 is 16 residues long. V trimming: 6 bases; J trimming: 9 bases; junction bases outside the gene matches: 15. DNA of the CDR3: TGTGCCAGCAGCAAAACCGGGACAGGGAGGGCTAGTGAGCAGTTCTTC. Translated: CASSKTGTGRASEQFF.

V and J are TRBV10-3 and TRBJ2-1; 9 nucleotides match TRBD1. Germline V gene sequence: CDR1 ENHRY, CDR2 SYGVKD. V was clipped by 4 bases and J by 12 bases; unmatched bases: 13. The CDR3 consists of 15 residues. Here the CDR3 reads CAISVRDRESSGQFF. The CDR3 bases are TGTGCCATCAGTGTCCGGGACAGGGAGTCGAGTGGGCAGTTCTTC.

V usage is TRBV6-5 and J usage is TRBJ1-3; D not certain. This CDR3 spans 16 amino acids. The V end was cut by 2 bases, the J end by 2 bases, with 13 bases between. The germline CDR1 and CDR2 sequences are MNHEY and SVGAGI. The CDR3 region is CASSYGPRHAGNTIYF. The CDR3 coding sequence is TGTGCCAGCAGTTACGGGCCCCGACATGCTGGAAACACCATATATTTT.

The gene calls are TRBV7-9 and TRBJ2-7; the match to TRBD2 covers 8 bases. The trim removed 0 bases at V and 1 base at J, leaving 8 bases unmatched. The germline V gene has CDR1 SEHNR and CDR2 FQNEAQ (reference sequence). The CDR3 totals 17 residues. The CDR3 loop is CASSLATSGGESYEQYF. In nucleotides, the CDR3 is TGTGCCAGCAGCTTAGCTACTAGCGGAGGGGAGTCCTACGAGCAGTACTTC.

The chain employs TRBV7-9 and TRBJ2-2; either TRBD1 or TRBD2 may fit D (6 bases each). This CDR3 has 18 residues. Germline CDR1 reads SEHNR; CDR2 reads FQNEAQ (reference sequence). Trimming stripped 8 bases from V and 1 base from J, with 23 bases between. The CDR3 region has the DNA TGTGCCAGCGCCCAACCCCGCCCCGGGGGCCGGAACACCGGGGAGCTGTTTTTT. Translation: CASAQPRPGGRNTGELFF.

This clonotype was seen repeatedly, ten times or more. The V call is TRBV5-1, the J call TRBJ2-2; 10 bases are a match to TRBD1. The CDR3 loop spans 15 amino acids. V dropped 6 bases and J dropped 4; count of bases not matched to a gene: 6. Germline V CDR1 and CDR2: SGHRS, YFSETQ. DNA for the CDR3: TGCGCCAGCAACCGACAGGGGGCCGGCACCGGGGAGCTGTTTTTT. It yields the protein CASNRQGAGTGELFF.

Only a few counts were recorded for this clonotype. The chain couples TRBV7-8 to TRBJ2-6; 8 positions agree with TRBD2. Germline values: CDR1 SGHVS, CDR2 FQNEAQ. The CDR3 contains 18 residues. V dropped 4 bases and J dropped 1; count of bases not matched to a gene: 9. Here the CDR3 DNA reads TGTGCCAGCAGCTCTTTAAGCGGGGGCGGTTCTGGGGCCAACGTCCTGACTTTC. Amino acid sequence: CASSSLSGGGSGANVLTF.

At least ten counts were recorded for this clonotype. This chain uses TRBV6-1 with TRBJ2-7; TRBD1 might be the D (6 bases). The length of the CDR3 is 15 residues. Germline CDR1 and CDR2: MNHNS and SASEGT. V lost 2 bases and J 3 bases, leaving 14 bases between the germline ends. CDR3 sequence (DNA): TGTGCCAGCAGTGAACCCCGACAGGTCTTCTACGAGCAGTACTTC. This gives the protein CASSEPRQVFYEQYF.

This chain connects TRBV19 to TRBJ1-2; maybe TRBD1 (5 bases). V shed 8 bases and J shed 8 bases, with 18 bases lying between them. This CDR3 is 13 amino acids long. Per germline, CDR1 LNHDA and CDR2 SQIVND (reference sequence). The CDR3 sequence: CASSGAPARGYTF. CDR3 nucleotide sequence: TGTGCCAGTTCCGGGGCACCAGCCCGCGGCTACACCTTC.

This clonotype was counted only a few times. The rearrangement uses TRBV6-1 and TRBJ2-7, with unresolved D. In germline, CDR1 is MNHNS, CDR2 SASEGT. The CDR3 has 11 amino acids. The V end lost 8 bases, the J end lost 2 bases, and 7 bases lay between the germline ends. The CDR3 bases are TGTGCCAGCCTCACACCCTACGAGCAGTACTTC. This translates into CASLTPYEQYF.

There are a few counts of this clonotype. CDR3 sequence reads: CASSTRASSTDTQYF. The CDR3 DNA is TGTGCCAGCAGCACCAGGGCGTCTAGCACAGATACGCAGTATTTT. The chain has TRBV5-6 and TRBJ2-3; D is possibly TRBD1 (5 bases). CDR3 size: 15 residues. Germline CDR1 SGHDT, CDR2 YYEEEE. The ends were cut back, 4 bases at V and 0 bases at J, with 12 bases in the middle.

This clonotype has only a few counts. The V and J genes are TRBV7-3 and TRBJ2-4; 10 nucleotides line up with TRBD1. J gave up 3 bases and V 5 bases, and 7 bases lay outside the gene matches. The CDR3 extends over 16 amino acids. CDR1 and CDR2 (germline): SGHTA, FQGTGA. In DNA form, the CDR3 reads TGTGCCAGCAGCCCGGGACAGGGGTTAGGCAAAAACATTCAGTACTTC. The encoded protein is CASSPGQGLGKNIQYF.

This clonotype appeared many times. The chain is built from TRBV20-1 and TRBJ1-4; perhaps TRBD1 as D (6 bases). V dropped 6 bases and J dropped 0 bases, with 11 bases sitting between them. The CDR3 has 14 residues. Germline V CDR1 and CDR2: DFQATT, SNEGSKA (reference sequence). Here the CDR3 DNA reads TGCAGTGCAGCAGGGGCTACAACTAATGAAAAACTGTTTTTT. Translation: CSAAGATTNEKLFF.

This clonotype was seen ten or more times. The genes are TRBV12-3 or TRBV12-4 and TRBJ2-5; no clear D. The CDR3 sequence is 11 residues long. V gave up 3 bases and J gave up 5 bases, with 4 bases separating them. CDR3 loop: CASSFVETQYF. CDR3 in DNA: TGTGCCAGCAGTTTTGTGGAGACCCAGTACTTC.

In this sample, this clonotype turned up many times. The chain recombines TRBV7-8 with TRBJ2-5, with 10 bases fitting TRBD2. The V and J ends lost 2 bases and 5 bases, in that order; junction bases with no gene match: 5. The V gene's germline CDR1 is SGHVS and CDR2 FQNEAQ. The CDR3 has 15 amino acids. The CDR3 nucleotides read TGTGCCAGCAGCTTACTAGCGGGGGTTGAGGAGACCCAGTACTTC. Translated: CASSLLAGVEETQYF.

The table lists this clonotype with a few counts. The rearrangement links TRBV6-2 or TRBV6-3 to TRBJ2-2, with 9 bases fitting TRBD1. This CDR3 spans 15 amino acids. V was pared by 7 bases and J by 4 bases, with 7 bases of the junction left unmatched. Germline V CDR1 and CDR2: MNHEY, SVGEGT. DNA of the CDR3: TGTGCCAGCAAGCGAGGACAGGGGTCCACCGGGGAGCTGTTTTTT. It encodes CASKRGQGSTGELFF.

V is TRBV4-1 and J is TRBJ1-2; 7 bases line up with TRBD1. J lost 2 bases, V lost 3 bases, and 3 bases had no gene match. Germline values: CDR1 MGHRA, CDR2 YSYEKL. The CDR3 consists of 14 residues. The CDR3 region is CASSQLGQNYGYTF. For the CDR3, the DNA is TGCGCCAGCAGCCAGCTGGGACAGAACTATGGCTACACCTTC.

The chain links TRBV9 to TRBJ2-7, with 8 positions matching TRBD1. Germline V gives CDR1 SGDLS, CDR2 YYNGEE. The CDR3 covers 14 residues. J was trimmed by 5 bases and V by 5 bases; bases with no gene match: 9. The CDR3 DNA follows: TGTGCCAGCAGTTCGAACCCGGACAGGGACGAGCAGTACTTC. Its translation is CASSSNPDRDEQYF.

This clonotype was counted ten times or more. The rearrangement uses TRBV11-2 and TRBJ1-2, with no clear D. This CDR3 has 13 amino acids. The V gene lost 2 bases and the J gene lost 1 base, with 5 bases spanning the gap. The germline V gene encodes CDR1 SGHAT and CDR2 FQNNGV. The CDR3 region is CASSLQFNYGYTF. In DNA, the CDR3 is TGTGCCAGCAGCTTACAGTTTAACTATGGCTACACCTTC. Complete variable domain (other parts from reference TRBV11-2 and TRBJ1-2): EAGVAQSPRYKIIEKRQSVAFWCNPISGHATLYWYQQILGQGPKLLIQFQNNGVVDDSQLPKDRFSAERLKGVDSTLKIQPAKLEDSAVYLCASSLQFNYGYTFGSGTRLTVV.

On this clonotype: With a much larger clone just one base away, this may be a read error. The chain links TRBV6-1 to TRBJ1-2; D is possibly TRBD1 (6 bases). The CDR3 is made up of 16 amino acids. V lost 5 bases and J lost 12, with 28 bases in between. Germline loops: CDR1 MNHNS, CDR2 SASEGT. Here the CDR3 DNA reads TGTGCCAGCAGTCCGTTTAGTTACAGGGTCTCCGAGGGCCACACCTTC. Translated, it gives CASSPFSYRVSEGHTF.

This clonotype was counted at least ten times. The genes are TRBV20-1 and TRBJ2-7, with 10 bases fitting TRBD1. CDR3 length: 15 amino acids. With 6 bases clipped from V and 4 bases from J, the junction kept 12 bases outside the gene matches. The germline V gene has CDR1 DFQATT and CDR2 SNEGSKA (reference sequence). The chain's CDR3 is CSANPTGGVRYEQYF. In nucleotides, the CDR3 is TGCAGTGCCAACCCGACAGGGGGCGTACGATACGAGCAGTACTTC.

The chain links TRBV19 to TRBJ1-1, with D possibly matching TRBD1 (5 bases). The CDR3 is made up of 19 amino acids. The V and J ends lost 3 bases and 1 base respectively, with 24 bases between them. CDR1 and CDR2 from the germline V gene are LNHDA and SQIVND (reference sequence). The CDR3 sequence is CASSIRDNRTGLENTEAFF. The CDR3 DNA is TGTGCCAGTAGTATCCGGGATAACCGTACGGGACTGGAGAACACTGAAGCTTTCTTT.